What follows describes a single TCR beta chain. The antigen is unknown. Libraries for TCR beta were made by quantitative 5'-RACE with molecular barcodes. Using its own MiXCR run on the 5' RACE reads, TCRdb lists one record per CDR3 protein. This table has 190,000 or so distinct CDR3 sequences, roughly 13% appearing once. This record belongs to a study of CD8 T cells in ankylosing spondylitis. Study-wide findings and caveats: What appeared characteristic of ankylosing spondylitis blood was a TCR beta motif of fewer than ten highly homologous variants. Certain motif variants had earlier been reported in reactive arthritis synovial fluid and blood.

Trimming left V 2 bases short and J 1 base short, with 5 bases between. CDR1 is LGHDT and CDR2 is YNNKEL in the germline V gene (reference sequence). The CDR3 totals 13 residues. The source of this sequence is a male donor with ankylosing spondylitis or in good health (not recorded which). The rearrangement uses TRBV3-1 and TRBJ1-1, with D unclear. The sequenced material came from blood, either unsorted or a sorted T cell fraction (not recorded which). This chain's CDR3 is CASSQQENTEAFF. In DNA form, the CDR3 reads TGTGCCAGCAGCCAACAGGAGAACACTGAAGCTTTCTTT.